The rows below give T cell receptor beta chains drawn from one sample of a study of memory CD4+ T cells and cytomegalovirus serostatus. Profiled with immunoSEQ multiplex PCR; TCRdb holds only in-frame clones, not every one. The data hold almost 55,000 clones, with around three quarters observed a single time. The sample taken for sequencing was memory CD4+ T cells from blood. All receptors derive from an adult in good health and CMV-seronegative. CDR3s include the opening cysteine and the closing phenylalanine or tryptophan. D genes are given only for firm matches. Rows give clone size only sometimes, using once, few, many, or a class for an expanded clone.

J: TRBJ1-5; V: TRBV10-3; D: TRBD1; size: NA; DNA: TGTGCCATCAGTGGTGGACAGGGATATCAGCCCCAGCATTTT; CDR3: CAISGGQGYQPQHF
J: TRBJ2-5; V: TRBV18; D: NA; size: NA; DNA: TGTGCCAGCTCACCACGCAGGGGCCTACAAGAGACCCAGTACTTC; CDR3: CASSPRRGLQETQYF
J: TRBJ1-1; V: TRBV4-3; D: NA; size: once; DNA: TGCGCCAGCAGCCGGGCACGCAACACTGAAGCTTTCTTT; CDR3: CASSRARNTEAFF
J: TRBJ2-7; V: TRBV28; D: TRBD2; size: NA; DNA: TGTGCCAGCAGCCCAGTGGGCGGGGGGCTCGAGCAGTACTTC; CDR3: CASSPVGGGLEQYF
J: TRBJ1-1; V: TRBV19; D: NA; size: NA; DNA: TGTGCCAGTAAATGGGCAGGGGACACTGAAGCTTTCTTT; CDR3: CASKWAGDTEAFF
J: TRBJ1-3; V: TRBV11-2; D: TRBD1; size: NA; DNA: TGTGCCAGCAGCCTATATTCAGGGGGTGGAAACACCATATATTTT; CDR3: CASSLYSGGGNTIYF
J: TRBJ1-6; V: TRBV21-1; D: NA; size: once; DNA: TGTGCCAGCAGCAAAGGAGTTGAGGGACAGGGCTTACTCGATTCACCCCTCCACTTT; CDR3: CASSKGVEGQGLLDSPLHF
J: TRBJ1-1; V: TRBV5-1; D: NA; size: NA; DNA: TGCGCCAGCAGCTTGGAAGGGGCTGAAGCTTTCTTT; CDR3: CASSLEGAEAFF
J: TRBJ2-7; V: TRBV30; D: TRBD2; size: NA; DNA: TGTGCCTGGACGGCTAGCGGCTACGAGCAGTACTTC; CDR3: CAWTASGYEQYF
J: TRBJ2-7; V: TRBV10-1; D: NA; size: NA; DNA: TGCGCCAGCAGTGAGTCGGGCCAGGGAGCCTACGAGCAGTACTTC; CDR3: CASSESGQGAYEQYF
J: TRBJ1-4; V: TRBV18; D: NA; size: NA; DNA: TGTGCCAGCTCCCCAGCCAGGGGTGAAAAACTGTTTTTT; CDR3: CASSPARGEKLFF
J: TRBJ1-2; V: TRBV28; D: NA; size: once; DNA: TGTGCCAGCAGATTGGGGGGGGTCTATGGCTACACCTTC; CDR3: CASRLGGVYGYTF
J: TRBJ2-2; V: TRBV7-3; D: NA; size: NA; DNA: TGTGCCAGCAGCCAGAGGGGGGCACCCAACACCGGGGAGCTGTTTTTT; CDR3: CASSQRGAPNTGELFF
J: TRBJ1-6; V: TRBV11-2; D: NA; size: NA; DNA: TGTGCCAGCAGCTTATCGGGGGATTCACCCCTCCACTTT; CDR3: CASSLSGDSPLHF
J: TRBJ2-7; V: TRBV5-1; D: TRBD1; size: NA; DNA: TGCGCCAGCAGCTTATCCTCTAACAGGGGCGAGCAGTACTTC; CDR3: CASSLSSNRGEQYF
J: TRBJ1-2; V: TRBV6-1; D: NA; size: NA; DNA: TGTGCCAGCAGTTCCACGCCTTCAGGGGAGGGCTACACCTTC; CDR3: CASSSTPSGEGYTF
J: TRBJ1-1; V: TRBV30; D: NA; size: NA; DNA: TGTGCCTGGTTTCACCCCCACAGTCCTAAGGCTGAAGCTTTCTTT; CDR3: CAWFHPHSPKAEAFF
J: TRBJ2-7; V: TRBV27; D: NA; size: NA; DNA: TGTGCCAGCAGGTACAGGGAGGGCGCGGGGTACTACGAGCAGTACTTC; CDR3: CASRYREGAGYYEQYF
J: TRBJ2-3; V: TRBV5-4; D: TRBD1; size: NA; DNA: TGTGCCAGCAGCTTGGTACAGGGGGTAACAGATACGCAGTATTTT; CDR3: CASSLVQGVTDTQYF
J: TRBJ1-1; V: TRBV19; D: NA; size: NA; DNA: TGTGCCAGTAGTCCCGGATGGGGGGGTCGGACTGAAGCTTTCTTT; CDR3: CASSPGWGGRTEAFF
J: TRBJ2-7; V: TRBV29-1; D: TRBD2; size: NA; DNA: TGCAGCGTTGAAAGCGGGAGTGGGTACGAGCAGTACTTC; CDR3: CSVESGSGYEQYF
J: TRBJ1-4; V: TRBV30; D: TRBD1; size: NA; DNA: TGTGCCTGGAGGGGAACAGGGGGCGGGTTCGCTAATGAAAAACTGTTTTTT; CDR3: CAWRGTGGGFANEKLFF
J: TRBJ2-7; V: TRBV21-1; D: NA; size: NA; DNA: TGTGCCAGCAGAATAGAGGGAGGGCCGCGAGGATCGGTCGAGTACTTC; CDR3: CASRIEGGPRGSVEYF